These 3 T cell receptor beta chains came from one sample sequenced in a study of shared clonotypes between healthy human individuals. Data came from immunoSEQ multiplex PCR; TCRdb stores just in-frame clones and leaves some out. Of a few million clones in the sample, more than 80% are singletons; the top ten hold around 0.4%. Material for sequencing was naive CD4+ T cells from PBMCs. Subset defined: CD45RA+ positively selected. These receptors were taken from a man younger than 35 in good health. Some clones in this sample may be carry-over from other donors' samples.

This clone has a single count. The chain recombines TRBV7-2 with TRBJ1-5, with D possibly being TRBD1 (6 bases). CDR1 and CDR2 from the germline V gene are SGHTA and FQGNSA. The CDR3 length is 15 residues. Trimming removed 3 bases at V and 3 bases at J, with 12 bases between. The CDR3 nucleotides are TGTGCCAGCAGCTTCGGCCACAGGGTCAATCAGCCCCAGCATTTT. It translates to CASSFGHRVNQPQHF.

The chain is built from TRBV7-9 and TRBJ1-6; 7 bases are a match to TRBD1. CDR1 and CDR2 from the germline V gene are SEHNR and FQNEAQ (reference sequence). The trim removed 5 bases at V and 7 bases at J, leaving 14 bases unmatched. The CDR3 contains 17 residues. The CDR3 sequence is CASSPGGQGIGNSPLHF. The CDR3 DNA reads as TGTGCCAGCAGCCCAGGGGGGCAGGGCATAGGAAATTCACCCCTCCACTTT. Complete variable domain (other parts from reference TRBV7-9 and TRBJ1-6): DTGVSQNPRHKITKRGQNVTFRCDPISEHNRLYWYRQTLGQGPEFLTYFQNEAQLEKSRLLSDRFSAERPKGSFSTLEIQRTEQGDSAMYLCASSPGGQGIGNSPLHFGNGTRLTVT.

The V call is TRBV28, the J call TRBJ2-4; TRBD1 might be the D (6 bases). The CDR3 totals 14 residues. Germline CDR1 MDHEN, CDR2 SYDVKM. V shed 6 bases and J shed 2 bases, with 11 bases lying between them. The CDR3 spells CASSFGTTKNIQYF. CDR3 DNA: TGTGCCAGCAGCTTCGGGACAACCAAAAACATTCAGTACTTC.